This record looks at one T cell receptor (beta chain) sequence and its context. The germline V gene encodes CDR1 LNHNV and CDR2 YYDKDF (reference sequence). CDR3 length: 15 amino acids. V trimming: 8 bases; J trimming: 4 bases; junction bases outside the gene matches: 10. This sample is part of a study of blood T cell repertoires in COVID-19. Study-level background: Italy, Spain and the United States were the sources of the convalescent and acute COVID-19 samples.

Produced via immunoSEQ multiplex PCR; TCRdb's table is partial and in-frame only. Of 200,000 to 250,000 clones listed, more than 75% are singletons. This TCR derives from a human donor in a cohort sampled during active COVID-19. The rearrangement uses TRBV15 and TRBJ2-1; TRBD2 matches at 8 bases. Sequencing was performed on peripheral blood. CDR3 bases: TGTGCCACCGAGAGAGCCGGGAGGGTATACAATGAGCAGTTCTTC. This translates into CATERAGRVYNEQFF.